A selection of T cell receptor beta chains follows, all from one sample in a study of PD-1 blockade in classical Hodgkin lymphoma. Only in-frame clones appear in the TCRdb table, and some are missing; sequencing was by immunoSEQ multiplex PCR. The sample yields 70,000 or so clones, over 70% seen once. Sequenced material: peripheral blood mononuclear cells (PBMCs), taken before the second cycle of nivolumab. The receptors originated from a human donor with classical Hodgkin lymphoma. Both conserved end residues are part of each CDR3. D genes are given only for firm matches. The size of a clone is reported for some rows only, either as once, few or many, or as a class for expanded clones.

j_call | clone_size | v_call | d_call | cdr3_aa | cdr3_nt
TRBJ1-5 | - | TRBV7-9 | - | CASSSDGGNQPQHF | TGTGCCAGCAGCTCGGACGGAGGAAATCAGCCCCAGCATTTT
TRBJ1-4 | few | TRBV30 | - | CAWKGERQGKLFF | TGTGCCTGGAAGGGAGAAAGGCAAGGAAAACTGTTTTTT
TRBJ2-5 | - | TRBV10-3 | TRBD2 | CAISESTPREGQAETQYF | TGTGCCATCAGTGAGTCAACCCCGCGGGAGGGCCAGGCGGAGACCCAGTACTTC
TRBJ2-7 | once | TRBV19 | - | CASSIDGRFYEQYF | TGTGCCAGTAGTATAGATGGCAGATTCTACGAGCAGTACTTC
TRBJ1-1 | - | TRBV25-1 | - | CASRAVLTGSEAFF | TGTGCCAGCCGGGCCGTGTTGACAGGCTCCGAAGCTTTCTTT
TRBJ2-7 | - | TRBV9 | - | CASSDGPAYEQYF | TGTGCCAGCAGCGACGGGCCTGCCTACGAGCAGTACTTC
TRBJ1-2 | once | TRBV28 | - | CASGDWLYGYTF | TGTGCCAGCGGGGATTGGCTCTATGGCTACACCTTC
TRBJ2-5 | many | TRBV19 | - | CASSRSSPQETQYF | TGTGCCAGTAGTAGGTCCAGCCCCCAAGAGACCCAGTACTTC
TRBJ1-1 | - | TRBV7-9 | - | CASSLAGTKNTEAFF | TGTGCCAGCAGCTTAGCCGGGACAAAGAACACTGAAGCTTTCTTT
TRBJ2-2 | once | TRBV7-9 | - | CASSPSRGTGELFF | TGTGCCAGCAGCCCTAGCAGGGGAACCGGGGAGCTGTTTTTT
TRBJ1-1 | - | TRBV5-1 | - | CASSLGQKNTEAFF | TGCGCCAGCAGCTTGGGACAGAAGAACACTGAAGCTTTCTTT
TRBJ1-4 | few | TRBV13 | TRBD1 | CASSSNRGVAEKLFF | TGTGCCAGCAGCTCTAACAGGGGGGTGGCCGAAAAACTGTTTTTT
TRBJ1-5 | - | TRBV6-1 | - | CASSVQGGSNQPQHF | TGTGCCAGCAGTGTACAGGGAGGCAGCAATCAGCCCCAGCATTTT
TRBJ1-2 | - | TRBV19 | - | CASRMGPIGANYGYTF | TGTGCCAGTAGAATGGGGCCGATTGGAGCTAACTATGGCTACACCTTC
TRBJ1-1 | - | TRBV5-5 | - | CASSLASAWNTEAFF | TGTGCCAGCAGCTTGGCCTCGGCGTGGAACACTGAAGCTTTCTTT
TRBJ1-2 | - | TRBV27 | - | CASSYYRDNYGYTF | TGTGCCAGCAGTTACTACCGGGACAACTATGGCTACACCTTC
TRBJ1-2 | - | TRBV4-2 | - | CASSLNGGADYGYTF | TGTGCCAGCAGCCTAAACGGGGGCGCGGACTATGGCTACACCTTC
TRBJ1-1 | - | TRBV5-6 | - | CASSYPTATLNTEAFF | TGTGCCAGCAGCTATCCGACAGCTACTCTGAACACTGAAGCTTTCTTT
TRBJ2-7 | - | TRBV27 | - | CASSSPRSRPNEQYF | TGTGCCAGCAGTTCTCCGCGCAGCCGCCCCAACGAGCAGTACTTC
TRBJ1-2 | - | TRBV5-5 | - | CASSLSYAINYGYTF | TGTGCCAGCAGCTTGTCTTACGCGATAAACTATGGCTACACCTTC
TRBJ1-2 | - | TRBV27 | TRBD1 | CASSRTRGQHYGYTF | TGTGCCAGCAGTCGAACAAGGGGACAGCACTATGGCTACACCTTC
TRBJ1-4 | - | TRBV2 | - | CASCWSFGDKLFF | TGTGCTAGCTGTTGGTCATTTGGGGACAAACTGTTTTTT
TRBJ2-7 | - | TRBV28 | TRBD1 | CASSGDSYYEQYF | TGTGCCAGCAGCGGGGACAGCTACTACGAGCAGTACTTC
TRBJ1-1 | few | TRBV6-6 | - | CAGRRRGVNTEAFF | TGTGCCGGCCGTCGGAGAGGGGTTAACACTGAAGCTTTCTTT
TRBJ1-2 | - | TRBV7-6 | - | CASSPGLGKYGYTF | TGTGCCAGCAGCCCGGGACTAGGAAAGTATGGCTACACCTTC
TRBJ1-6 | - | TRBV6-6 | TRBD1 | CASRVTGVDHSPLHF | TGTGCCAGCAGGGTTACAGGGGTCGATCATTCACCCCTCCACTTT
TRBJ1-2 | few | TRBV30 | - | CAWSVTGGYTF | TGTGCCTGGAGTGTAACGGGGGGCTACACCTTC
TRBJ1-4 | few | TRBV2 | TRBD1 | CASRDRAWETNEKLFF | TGTGCCAGCAGGGACAGGGCCTGGGAAACTAATGAAAAACTGTTTTTT
TRBJ1-5 | - | TRBV6-1 | - | CASSEASRFQPQHF | TGTGCCAGCAGTGAAGCGTCCAGATTTCAGCCCCAGCATTTT
TRBJ2-1 | - | TRBV5-1 | TRBD2 | CATRQAGAYNEQFF | TGCGCCACCCGACAAGCGGGGGCCTACAATGAGCAGTTCTTC
TRBJ2-7 | - | TRBV28 | - | CASSGPVNYEQYF | TGTGCCAGCAGTGGGCCCGTAAACTACGAGCAGTACTTC
TRBJ1-5 | - | TRBV4-1 | TRBD1 | CASSQDAGGGYSNQPQHF | TGCGCCAGCAGCCAAGATGCAGGGGGAGGTTATAGCAATCAGCCCCAGCATTTT
TRBJ1-2 | - | TRBV7-9 | - | CASSQRGANNYGYTF | TGTGCCAGCAGCCAACGGGGGGCAAATAACTATGGCTACACCTTC
TRBJ2-2 | - | TRBV2 | - | CASSQQYGSTGELFF | TGTGCCAGCAGCCAGCAGTATGGATCCACCGGGGAGCTGTTTTTT
TRBJ2-7 | - | TRBV19 | TRBD2 | CASSIGAGRNYEQYF | TGTGCCAGTAGTATTGGAGCGGGGAGGAACTACGAGCAGTACTTC
TRBJ2-7 | - | TRBV6-6 | - | CASSPGGSYEQYF | TGTGCCAGCAGCCCGGGCGGATCCTACGAGCAGTACTTC
TRBJ2-1 | - | TRBV28 | - | CASRSYLRGYNEQFF | TGTGCCAGCAGGTCTTATCTCAGAGGGTACAATGAGCAGTTCTTC
TRBJ2-5 | - | TRBV5-1 | - | CASSWGRFQETQYF | TGCGCCAGCAGCTGGGGACGGTTTCAAGAGACCCAGTACTTC
TRBJ1-2 | few | TRBV4-1 | TRBD1 | CASSQHSTGGYGYTF | TGCGCCAGCAGCCAACATTCTACAGGGGGATATGGCTACACCTTC
TRBJ2-3 | - | TRBV9 | - | CASSVATNSPDTQYF | TGTGCCAGCAGCGTAGCGACAAACTCCCCAGATACGCAGTATTTT
TRBJ2-5 | - | TRBV18 | - | CASSPPHYQETQYF | TGTGCCAGCTCACCACCGCATTATCAAGAGACCCAGTACTTC
TRBJ2-2 | few | TRBV28 | TRBD1 | CASSPDRARILRAGELFF | TGTGCCAGCAGTCCTGACAGGGCACGTATTCTGAGGGCCGGGGAGCTGTTTTTT
TRBJ1-4 | - | TRBV6-5 | - | CASSYGDEVAEKLFF | TGTGCCAGCAGTTACGGGGACGAGGTGGCTGAAAAACTGTTTTTT
TRBJ1-4 | - | TRBV6-5 | - | CASSRPAGEKLFF | TGTGCCAGCAGTCGACCCGCAGGCGAAAAACTGTTTTTT
TRBJ1-4 | - | TRBV29-1 | TRBD1 | CSVRIPGQSNEKLFF | TGCAGCGTACGAATCCCGGGACAGTCAAATGAAAAACTGTTTTTT
TRBJ1-5 | - | TRBV30 | - | CAWSVKAAGQPQHF | TGTGCCTGGAGTGTAAAGGCTGCGGGTCAGCCCCAGCATTTT
TRBJ2-7 | - | TRBV19 | TRBD1 | CASSEDRGVYEQYF | TGTGCCAGTAGTGAGGACAGGGGCGTATACGAGCAGTACTTC
TRBJ1-2 | - | TRBV18 | - | CASSRGDRGYTF | TGTGCCAGCTCACGCGGGGATCGGGGCTACACCTTC
TRBJ2-1 | few | TRBV7-8 | - | CASSLGGGRREQFF | TGTGCCAGCAGCTTAGGAGGTGGTCGTCGTGAGCAGTTCTTC
TRBJ2-7 | - | TRBV5-1 | TRBD2 | CASRTAGGTEQYF | TGCGCCAGCAGAACAGCGGGAGGGACCGAGCAGTACTTC
TRBJ1-2 | once | TRBV10-2 | - | CASSGGRDYGYTF | TGCGCCAGCAGTGGGGGAAGGGACTATGGCTACACCTTC
TRBJ1-4 | - | TRBV18 | - | CASSPGPEKLFF | TGTGCCAGCTCACCAGGCCCTGAAAAACTGTTTTTT